This is a list of T cell receptor beta chains from one sample in a study of T cell responses to AZD1222 COVID-19 vaccine. Clones were read by immunoSEQ multiplex PCR, and TCRdb kept only the in-frame ones, dropping some. The repertoire holds roughly 180,000 clones, with roughly 94% as singletons. The source material was peripheral blood, sampled 28 days after the second AZD1222 dose. The receptors originated from an adult who received the AZD1222 COVID-19 vaccine. Both conserved end residues are part of each CDR3. The D gene is left open where the match is weak. For some rows the clone size is stated as once, few or many, or as a class when expanded; others skip it.

j_call | d_call | v_call | clone_size | cdr3_length | cdr3_aa | cdr3_nt
TRBJ1-1 | NA | TRBV7-9 | NA | 13 | CASSPLPNTEAFF | TGTGCCAGCAGCCCCCTGCCGAACACTGAAGCTTTCTTT
TRBJ1-2 | NA | TRBV18 | NA | 15 | CASSPPAGRGYGYTF | TGTGCCAGCTCACCGCCTGCAGGGCGGGGGTATGGCTACACCTTC
TRBJ2-1 | TRBD2 | TRBV6-5 | NA | 14 | CASSLAVSYNEQFF | TGTGCCAGCAGTCTAGCGGTCTCCTACAATGAGCAGTTCTTC
TRBJ1-5 | NA | TRBV19 | once | 15 | CASSIVRESNQPQHF | TGTGCCAGTAGTATTGTCAGGGAGAGCAATCAGCCCCAGCATTTT
TRBJ1-2 | NA | TRBV6-6 | NA | 14 | CASNQVGGSDGYTF | TGTGCCAGCAACCAAGTGGGGGGTTCTGATGGCTACACCTTC
TRBJ2-1 | NA | TRBV7-2 | NA | 15 | CASSLAVGGYNEQFF | TGTGCCAGCAGCTTAGCGGTCGGAGGGTACAATGAGCAGTTCTTC
TRBJ2-7 | TRBD1 | TRBV19 | NA | 15 | CASRTRTGVSYEQYF | TGTGCCAGTAGAACGAGGACAGGGGTGTCCTACGAGCAGTACTTC
TRBJ1-3 | NA | TRBV7-9 | NA | 16 | CASSEQNTVSGNTIYF | TGTGCCAGCAGCGAACAAAACACCGTCTCTGGAAACACCATATATTTT
TRBJ1-2 | NA | TRBV29-1 | NA | 15 | CSVQYSGTGNYGYTF | TGCAGCGTTCAATACTCCGGGACGGGGAACTATGGCTACACCTTC
TRBJ1-5 | NA | TRBV28 | once | 13 | CASSRDSNQPQHF | TGTGCCAGCAGCCGGGATAGCAATCAGCCCCAGCATTTT